The rows below give T cell receptor beta chains drawn from one sample of a study of blood T cell repertoires in COVID-19. Sequenced by immunoSEQ multiplex PCR; TCRdb stores in-frame clones only, minus some. Of some 330,000 clones detected, roughly 90% appear once; the ten largest clones hold roughly 20%. The sequenced material came from PBMCs or T cells enriched from blood (not recorded which). The origin of the receptors is a woman under 40 who had recovered from COVID-19. The CDR3 runs from the conserved cysteine through the conserved F or W. The order of the fields is V gene, clone size, J gene, D gene, CDR3 protein, CDR3 DNA. D genes are given only for firm matches. Clone size is shown for a subset of rows, as once, few, many or a class of expanded clone.

TRBV7-8	NA	TRBJ1-1	NA	CASSQTPWRGTEAFF	TGTGCCAGCAGCCAGACCCCCTGGAGGGGCACTGAAGCTTTCTTT
TRBV3-1/TRBV3-2	NA	TRBJ2-1	TRBD1	CASSRGTGRGVNEQFF	TGTGCCAGCAGCCGAGGGACAGGGAGAGGTGTGAATGAGCAGTTCTTC
TRBV3-1/TRBV3-2	many	TRBJ1-2	NA	CASSPTDNYGYTF	TGTGCCAGCAGCCCGACAGATAACTATGGCTACACCTTC
TRBV11-1	NA	TRBJ2-2	NA	CASSVSPHTGELFF	TGTGCCAGCAGCGTAAGCCCCCACACCGGGGAGCTGTTTTTT
TRBV28	NA	TRBJ1-3	TRBD1	CASSLATGGFAAEF	TGTGCCAGCAGTTTGGCGACAGGGGGCTTCGCGGCGGAATTT
TRBV7-8	NA	TRBJ1-5	NA	CASSPDRNQPQHF	TGTGCCAGCAGCCCCGACAGGAATCAGCCCCAGCATTTT
TRBV5-1	NA	TRBJ2-1	NA	CASSLQGSEQFF	TGCGCCAGCAGCTTACAGGGAAGTGAGCAGTTCTTC
TRBV19	NA	TRBJ2-5	TRBD1	CASSSQDRGLGETQYF	TGTGCCAGTAGTAGCCAGGACAGGGGGCTCGGGGAGACCCAGTACTTC
TRBV5-4	NA	TRBJ2-6	NA	CASSLDMSGANVLTF	TGTGCCAGCAGCCTCGACATGTCTGGGGCCAACGTCCTGACTTTC
TRBV19	once	TRBJ1-3	NA	CASSRGGLEGGNTIYF	TGTGCCAGTAGTCGCGGGGGGCTAGAGGGAGGAAACACCATATATTTT
TRBV28	NA	TRBJ2-3	TRBD1	CASWDSSILNADTQYF	TGTGCCAGCTGGGACAGTTCTATCCTTAACGCAGATACGCAGTATTTT
TRBV14	NA	TRBJ2-3	NA	CASSTRHSTDTQYF	TGTGCCAGCAGCACTAGACACAGCACAGATACGCAGTATTTT
TRBV20-1	NA	TRBJ1-2	NA	CSAPVVYGYTF	TGCAGTGCTCCGGTAGTCTATGGCTACACCTTC
TRBV19	NA	TRBJ1-2	TRBD1	CASRPGGTDGYTF	TGTGCCAGTAGACCGGGTGGGACAGATGGCTACACCTTC
TRBV28	NA	TRBJ1-5	TRBD1	CASSLFGTGGDQPQHF	TGTGCCAGCAGTTTATTCGGGACAGGGGGGGATCAGCCCCAGCATTTT
TRBV19	once	TRBJ1-6	TRBD1	CASSPRQGSNSPLHF	TGTGCCAGTAGTCCCCGACAGGGCAGCAATTCACCCCTCCACTTT
TRBV7-2	NA	TRBJ2-3	TRBD2	CASSGRTSGTDTQYF	TGTGCCAGCAGCGGACGGACTAGCGGCACAGATACGCAGTATTTT
TRBV9	few	TRBJ1-2	TRBD1	CASSVETGGTNYGYTF	TGTGCCAGCAGCGTTGAGACAGGGGGAACTAACTATGGCTACACCTTC
TRBV18	NA	TRBJ2-1	TRBD2	CASSAGTSGGAAYNEQFF	TGTGCCAGCTCAGCCGGGACTAGCGGGGGGGCTGCCTACAATGAGCAGTTCTTC
TRBV27	NA	TRBJ2-2	NA	CASSLGGLTGELFF	TGTGCCAGCAGTTTAGGGGGCCTCACCGGGGAGCTGTTTTTT
TRBV5-8	NA	TRBJ1-2	NA	CASSSTGIGGYTF	TGTGCCAGCAGCTCGACGGGTATAGGTGGCTACACCTTC
TRBV9	NA	TRBJ1-1	TRBD1	CASSVGDRVTEAFF	TGTGCCAGCAGCGTAGGGGACAGGGTTACTGAAGCTTTCTTT
TRBV6-2/TRBV6-3	NA	TRBJ2-1	NA	CASSYSISVQFF	TGTGCCAGCAGTTACTCGATTAGCGTGCAGTTCTTC
TRBV2	NA	TRBJ1-3	NA	CASSELAGNTIYF	TGTGCCAGCAGTGAGCTAGCAGGAAACACCATATATTTT
TRBV6-5	NA	TRBJ2-5	NA	CASTPRRRGWETQYF	TGTGCCAGCACCCCTCGCCGGAGGGGTTGGGAGACCCAGTACTTC
TRBV18	NA	TRBJ1-4	NA	CASSPPGHGATNEKLFF	TGTGCCAGCTCACCACCGGGGCACGGTGCAACTAATGAAAAACTGTTTTTT
TRBV27	NA	TRBJ2-7	TRBD2	CASSFREGEQYF	TGTGCCAGCAGTTTTAGGGAGGGGGAGCAGTACTTC
TRBV6-1	NA	TRBJ1-6	NA	CASSEVGRVGSPLHF	TGTGCCAGCAGTGAAGTGGGCAGGGTGGGTTCACCCCTCCACTTT
TRBV5-6	NA	TRBJ2-1	NA	CASSWGYLGEQFF	TGTGCCAGCAGCTGGGGCTACCTCGGCGAGCAGTTCTTC
TRBV5-4	few	TRBJ2-7	TRBD2	CASSPGLAGGSYEQYF	TGTGCCAGCAGCCCGGGACTAGCGGGAGGGTCCTACGAGCAGTACTTC
TRBV19	NA	TRBJ1-2	NA	CASRRQAGTEGYTF	TGTGCCAGTAGAAGACAGGCCGGTACGGAGGGCTACACCTTC
TRBV9	NA	TRBJ1-2	TRBD1	CASSVAGRDSRGGYTF	TGTGCCAGCAGCGTAGCAGGTCGGGACAGTCGGGGTGGCTACACCTTC
TRBV2	NA	TRBJ1-1	NA	CASSATGNRNTEAFF	TGTGCCAGCAGTGCTACAGGGAATAGGAACACTGAAGCTTTCTTT
TRBV5-1	once	TRBJ1-2	NA	CASRDGGIGGYTF	TGCGCCAGCAGGGACGGAGGAATAGGAGGCTACACCTTC